This T cell receptor beta chain was recorded in a study of T cell responses to AZD1222 COVID-19 vaccine. Study-wide findings and caveats: The span of vaccine-associated CD4 TCRs extended across spike, with dominance at 160-218 and 743-854.

CDR3 size: 14 residues. The germline gives CDR1 SGHAT, CDR2 FQNNGV. Trimming shortened V by 5 bases and J by 0 bases, and 10 bases separated the two germline ends. The table lists this clone with a count of one. Its antigen remains unknown. Profiling relied on immunoSEQ multiplex PCR, and the TCRdb table lists in-frame clones only, not all of them. This sample has 95,000 to 150,000 clones, with roughly 88% found just once. The clonotype was recovered from an adult in good health. Here the sequenced sample was peripheral blood, taken on day 0 of MenACWY control vaccination. The chain joins TRBV11-2 to TRBJ1-1, with D perhaps matching TRBD1 (6 bases). The CDR3 reads CASSPDRMNTEAFF. The DNA for the CDR3 is TGTGCCAGCAGCCCCGACAGGATGAACACTGAAGCTTTCTTT.